This is a list of T cell receptor beta chains from one sample in a study of T cell responses to AZD1222 COVID-19 vaccine. Only in-frame clones appear in the TCRdb table, and some are missing; sequencing was by immunoSEQ multiplex PCR. The sample carries about 110,000 clones, more than 90% recorded once. The sample in question was peripheral blood, obtained on day 0 of AZD1222 vaccination. The receptors here all came from an adult in good health. Both conserved end residues are part of each CDR3. D genes are given only for firm matches.

cdr3_nt cdr3_aa d_call j_call v_call
TGTGCCACCAGGACACTGGGGGCAGTTAATGAAAAACTGTTTTTT CATRTLGAVNEKLFF - TRBJ1-4 TRBV15
TGCGCCAGCAGTGAAATGGCTAGCGGGATTCTTGAGACCCAGTACTTC CASSEMASGILETQYF TRBD2 TRBJ2-5 TRBV10-1
TGTGCCAGCAGTTACCCACAGGGTAGCGCTGAAGCTTTCTTT CASSYPQGSAEAFF - TRBJ1-1 TRBV6-2/TRBV6-3
TGTGCCAGCAGCCAGGCTTTGTCGGAGACCCAGTACTTC CASSQALSETQYF - TRBJ2-5 TRBV3-1/TRBV3-2
TGTGCCAGCAGCCAAGGATTTAGAGGCTATGGCTACACCTTC CASSQGFRGYGYTF - TRBJ1-2 TRBV14
TGTGCCATCAGTGAGGGGACAGGGGGCAATCAGCCCCAGCATTTT CAISEGTGGNQPQHF TRBD1 TRBJ1-5 TRBV10-3
TGTGCCAGCCTTTCCATGAACACTGAAGCTTTCTTT CASLSMNTEAFF - TRBJ1-1 TRBV6-5
TGCAGTGCTAGTTATAGCGGGGAAATATACGAGCAGTACTTC CSASYSGEIYEQYF TRBD2 TRBJ2-7 TRBV20-1
TGTGCCAGCAGCTTATACACTAGCGGGATCCCATCCTACGAGCAGTACTTC CASSLYTSGIPSYEQYF TRBD2 TRBJ2-7 TRBV7-9
TGTGCCTGGAGTTTCTCTGGAAACACCATATATTTT CAWSFSGNTIYF - TRBJ1-3 TRBV30
TGTGCCAGCAGTTACTCGATGGGGACTCAAGAGACCCAGTACTTC CASSYSMGTQETQYF - TRBJ2-5 TRBV6-5